Included here is one T cell receptor beta chain sequence, with context. What this receptor recognizes is not known. Base qualities are not provided; no much larger clone lies one nucleotide away. The cysteine opens and the phenylalanine closes a CDR3 of 11 amino acids. The entry retains the CDR3 DNA only, 33 bases that are in frame from base 1. CDR1 and CDR2, looked up from the germline V gene (reference sequence), are MNHEY and SMNVEV. V is clipped by 6 bases and J by 8 bases, and the sequence between their germline boundaries is 8 bases long. The intended sense of this specimen's time point label: cycle 4 day 1 (C4D1), after less than 7 weeks of nivolumab. All trial patients had relapsed after autologous stem cell transplantation, with cohorts A, B and C differing in prior brentuximab vedotin exposure. Magnetic negative selection with a Miltenyi CD8+ T cell isolation kit was used to purify CD8+ T cells from thawed PBMCs. The trial cohort included more than 55 patients with relapsed/refractory classical Hodgkin lymphoma, and each patient had a best overall response of complete response, partial response or progressive disease. Trial patients were treated with single-agent nivolumab in the multi-cohort phase II CheckMate 205 trial. Best overall response was determined by an independent review committee according to the 2007 International Working Group response criteria. Trial PBMCs were collected immediately before nivolumab initiation (C1D1) and during therapy at cycle 2 day 1 and cycle 4 day 1. Peripheral blood was collected in 8 mL Vacutainer Cell Preparation Tubes, from which PBMCs were isolated by centrifugation and then cryopreserved. Purified CD4+ and CD8+ fractions were generated only in cases for which an additional PBMC sample was available. Magnetically labelled cells were removed on LS columns in a quadroMACS separator, and the flow-through was collected as the purified fraction.

The record originates from a study of PD-1 blockade in classical Hodgkin lymphoma (dated by TCRdb to the early 2020s). A note on the overall study: Nivolumab dosing was 3 mg/kg intravenously every 2 weeks, continuing until either disease progression or unacceptable toxicity. To define a peripheral blood immune signature of response to PD-1 blockade in classical Hodgkin lymphoma, the study combined TCR beta sequencing with CyTOF. Study-wide findings and limitations: By C4D1, a significant rise was seen in CD4+ TCR diversity but not in CD8+ TCR diversity (p=0.0027 vs p=0.16), and the rise was most apparent among complete responders (p=0.02). Only a single clinical trial cohort was studied, and what caused the repertoire differences, possibly disease activity or prior therapy, remained undefined. Baseline TCR diversity was reported to be lower in newly diagnosed patients than in healthy donors and to be lower still in relapsed/refractory patients. Baseline diversity similar to that of newly diagnosed patients was observed in trial patients achieving complete response, whereas significantly lower diversity was observed in partial responders and progressors. Lower diversity was observed in patients in whom nivolumab was started less than 1 year after ASCT, and these patients were excluded from later analyses so that confounding by immune reconstitution would be avoided.

Genomic DNA was isolated using the Qiagen DNeasy kit from unsorted PBMCs as well as from negatively selected CD4+ and CD8+ fractions. TCR beta CDR3 regions were subjected to amplification by immunoSEQ multiplex PCR with primers that anneal to V and J segments. A synthetic immune receptor repertoire was used to minimize amplification bias, and remaining bias was computationally removed after sequencing. In the source study's methods: Repertoire diversity was quantified as the Shannon entropy index using custom Python scripts. Unsorted, CD4+ and CD8+ repertoires were examined separately, except in combined analyses, for which CD4+ and CD8+ sequences were merged in silico. Clonal expansion was defined as at least a 2-fold frequency increase after treatment relative to C1D1, with a pseudocount of 0.5 for undetected baseline clones. Clones with 0 or 1 copy at C1D1 were defined as singleton clones, while clones with 2 or more copies were defined as non-singleton clones. Clones expanded in unsorted samples were annotated as CD4+, CD8+ or unknown by matching protein sequences in sorted samples from the same patient. Wilcoxon tests on paired samples were used to test changes in diversity from C1D1 to C4D1. The immuneACCESS repertoire file appears here via TCRdb, limited to in-frame rearrangements. These files lack a portion of the clones; in checked studies, under half of the deficit traces to unresolved V genes, and the cause of the others is not known. That table supplies the V and J calls and clone size; D and trimming were determined from the DNA. The sample table lists about 20,000 clones, around four fifths of them with a count of one. Just under 7.5% of the sample lies in the top ten.

This clonotype originated in a human donor with classical Hodgkin lymphoma. The sequence links TRBV27 to TRBJ2-1; no D gene call is confident. Sequences were derived from CD8+ T cells from blood, sampled before the fourth cycle of nivolumab. The CDR3 amino acid sequence is: CASSQTDEQFF. In nucleotides, the sequence is TGTGCCAGCAGCCAGACCGATGAGCAGTTCTTC.